The 27 T cell receptor beta chains listed next were all sequenced from one sample in a study of T cell responses to AZD1222 COVID-19 vaccine. Clones were read by immunoSEQ multiplex PCR, and TCRdb kept only the in-frame ones, dropping some. Among more than 80,000 clones listed, 70% to 90% were seen once. The sample consisted of peripheral blood, taken 28 days after the second AZD1222 dose. These receptors were obtained from an adult who received the AZD1222 COVID-19 vaccine.

The chain combines TRBV6-5 with TRBJ2-1; D is perhaps TRBD2 (5 bases). CDR1 and CDR2 (germline): MNHEY, SVGAGI. V was clipped by 0 bases and J by 7 bases, with 7 bases between them. This CDR3 spans 13 amino acids. This chain's CDR3 is CASSYSRGNEQFF. The CDR3 DNA sequence: TGTGCCAGCAGTTACTCACGGGGTAATGAGCAGTTCTTC.

The chain has TRBV27 and TRBJ2-7; D ambiguous. The CDR3 totals 12 residues. V lost 3 bases to trimming and J lost 3 bases, with 6 bases between them. Germline lookup yields CDR1 MNHEY and CDR2 SMNVEV (reference sequence). The CDR3 sequence is CASSFLGYEQYF. The CDR3 DNA is TGTGCCAGCAGTTTCTTGGGCTACGAGCAGTACTTC.

This clone was picked up one time. This chain links TRBV28 with TRBJ2-1, with 9 bases lining up with TRBD1. Trimming took 6 bases from V and 8 from J; bases not matched to a gene: 14. Germline lookup yields CDR1 MDHEN and CDR2 SYDVKM. This CDR3 comprises 16 residues. This CDR3 reads CASSPPLGQGVDEQFF. The CDR3 DNA sequence: TGTGCCAGCAGCCCCCCGTTGGGACAGGGCGTCGATGAGCAGTTCTTC.

The gene calls are TRBV7-2 and TRBJ1-2, with 10 bases fitting TRBD1. From germline, CDR1 is SGHTA and CDR2 FQGNSA. V trimming: 1 base; J trimming: 7 bases; junction bases outside the gene matches: 12. The CDR3 covers 17 residues. CDR3 protein: CASSLGQGAHRGGGYTF. Here the CDR3 DNA reads TGTGCCAGCAGCTTAGGACAGGGGGCCCACCGTGGGGGTGGCTACACCTTC.

The CDR3 DNA is TGTGCCAGTAGCCCAGGACTAGCGGAGTCCACCGGGGAGCTGTTTTTT. This codes for CASSPGLAESTGELFF. The chain is built from TRBV19 and TRBJ2-2, with 10 positions matching TRBD2. This CDR3 has 16 amino acids. Germline V gene data show CDR1 as LNHDA and CDR2 as SQIVND (reference sequence). The V and J ends lost 6 bases and 4 bases, in that order; junction bases with no gene match: 8.

The chain links TRBV18 to TRBJ2-7; a weak D match, TRBD1 (6 bases). The CDR3 contains 16 residues. V was shortened by 1 base and J by 0 bases, with 13 bases between the two germline ends. Germline V gives CDR1 KGHSH, CDR2 LQKENI. The CDR3 region is CASSPLPLGASYEQYF. CDR3 coding DNA: TGTGCCAGCTCACCACTCCCGTTGGGGGCCTCCTACGAGCAGTACTTC.

The chain is built from TRBV9 and TRBJ2-3; a possible D gene is TRBD1 (5 bases). The germline V gene has CDR1 SGDLS and CDR2 YYNGEE. The CDR3 has 14 amino acids. Deletions cut 2 bases from V and 4 bases from J, with 11 bases between. This chain's CDR3 is CASSVGRASDTQYF. In DNA form, the CDR3 reads TGTGCCAGCAGCGTCGGCAGGGCGTCAGATACGCAGTATTTT.

This chain uses TRBV5-4 with TRBJ2-7; 14 bases match TRBD2. The junction had 6 bases not matched to a gene; V was cut back by 4 bases and J by 3 bases. Germline loops: CDR1 SGHNT, CDR2 YYREEE (reference sequence). This CDR3 is built from 16 residues. The CDR3 DNA follows: TGTGCCAGCAGCCCAGGGACTAGCGGGGGATTCTACGAGCAGTACTTC. This encodes CASSPGTSGGFYEQYF.

This clone has only one observation. The V gene is TRBV7-9, the J gene TRBJ1-2; D possibly corresponds to TRBD1 (6 bases). The CDR3 length is 13 residues. The germline V gene encodes CDR1 SEHNR and CDR2 FQNEAQ (reference sequence). Deletions cut 5 bases from V and 5 bases from J, with 12 bases between. For the CDR3, the DNA is TGTGCCAGCAGCGCAGACAGGACATATGGCTACACCTTC. It encodes CASSADRTYGYTF.

This rearrangement joins TRBV3-1 (or the pseudogene TRBV3-2) to TRBJ1-2; D unclear. Germline lookup yields CDR1 LGHDT and CDR2 YNNKEL (reference sequence). The CDR3 has 11 residues. V was cut by 4 bases and J by 4 bases, with 4 bases left in between. CDR3 bases: TGTGCCAGCAGCCTGGGCTATGGCTACACCTTC. Residues: CASSLGYGYTF.

This clone was counted once. The CDR3 coding sequence is TGTGCCAGCCACGAAGCTTTCTTT. Translation: CASHEAFF. This chain joins TRBV5-4 and TRBJ1-1; no reliable D call. V was pared by 7 bases and J by 8 bases, with 3 bases between. In germline, CDR1 is SGHNT, CDR2 YYREEE (reference sequence). This CDR3 comprises 8 residues.

The J gene is TRBJ1-2, the V gene TRBV7-2; no reliable D call. Germline lookup yields CDR1 SGHTA and CDR2 FQGNSA. This CDR3 spans 14 amino acids. V was trimmed by 2 bases and J by 4 bases, leaving 11 bases between them. For the CDR3, the DNA is TGTGCCAGCAGCTTAAACCAGGCAAGCTATGGCTACACCTTC. This sequence encodes CASSLNQASYGYTF.

V is TRBV11-2 and J is TRBJ1-1; the D is unclear. The V and J ends lost 3 bases and 3 bases respectively, with 8 bases between them. Germline CDR1 and CDR2: SGHAT and FQNNGV. This CDR3 has 13 amino acids. CDR3 region: CASSFGGYTEAFF. Written as DNA, the CDR3 is TGTGCCAGCAGCTTCGGCGGGTACACTGAAGCTTTCTTT.

V usage is TRBV2 and J usage is TRBJ2-7, with D unclear. CDR3 length: 12 amino acids. Germline loops: CDR1 SNHLY, CDR2 FYNNEI. Trimming stripped 5 bases from V and 3 bases from J, with 8 bases between. CDR3 DNA: TGTGCCAGCAGTAAGTTTGTCTACGAGCAGTACTTC. Protein: CASSKFVYEQYF.

The chain couples TRBV7-2 to TRBJ2-3, with TRBD2 identical over 11 bases. CDR1 is SGHTA, CDR2 FQGNSA, per germline. Trimming took 5 bases from V and 4 from J; bases not matched to a gene: 8. This CDR3 region has 16 residues. CDR3 amino acids: CASSGTSGWRADTQYF. The CDR3 coding sequence is TGTGCCAGCAGCGGGACTAGCGGTTGGCGGGCAGATACGCAGTATTTT. The full variable domain, its missing parts supplied by reference TRBV7-2 and TRBJ2-3, is GAGVSQSPSNKVTEKGKDVELRCDPISGHTALYWYRQSLGQGLEFLIYFQGNSAPDKSGLPSDRFSAERTGGSVSTLTIQRTQQEDSAVYLCASSGTSGWRADTQYFGPGTRLTVL.

V gene TRBV9 combines with J gene TRBJ2-2, with D hard to call. Per the germline V gene, CDR1 is SGDLS and CDR2 is YYNGEE. V shed 0 bases and J shed 0 bases, with 9 bases lying between them. The length of the CDR3 is 16 residues. The CDR3: CASSVEVRTNTGELFF. CDR3 nucleotide sequence: TGTGCCAGCAGCGTAGAGGTCAGGACGAACACCGGGGAGCTGTTTTTT.

The chain joins TRBV27 to TRBJ1-2; tentatively, D is TRBD1 (6 bases). The ends were cut back, 6 bases at V and 3 bases at J, with 14 bases in the middle. In germline, CDR1 is MNHEY, CDR2 SMNVEV (reference sequence). CDR3 length: 14 amino acids. The CDR3 DNA is TGTGCCAGCAGCGCCAACAGGGTAGACTATGGCTACACCTTC. Encoded protein: CASSANRVDYGYTF.

The rearrangement links TRBV19 to TRBJ1-2, with D tentatively TRBD1 (6 bases). Germline CDR1 and CDR2: LNHDA and SQIVND (reference sequence). CDR3 length: 14 amino acids. V lost 7 bases and J 4 bases, leaving 16 bases between the germline ends. In DNA, the CDR3 is TGTGCCAGTATGCGGGGCAGGGGTGGCTATGGCTACACCTTC. Encoded protein: CASMRGRGGYGYTF. Variable domain in full (rest from reference TRBV19 and TRBJ1-2): DGGITQSPKYLFRKEGQNVTLSCEQNLNHDAMYWYRQDPGQGLRLIYYSQIVNDFQKGDIAEGYSVSREKKESFPLTVTSAQKNPTAFYLCASMRGRGGYGYTFGSGTRLTVV.

The V gene is TRBV30, the J gene TRBJ1-2; the match to TRBD1 covers 7 bases. V lost 3 bases to trimming and J lost 4 bases; unmatched junction nucleotides: 5. CDR1 is GTSNPN and CDR2 is SVGIG in the germline V gene (reference sequence). The CDR3 has 13 amino acids. The CDR3 loop is CAWSTGTAYGYTF. CDR3 DNA sequence: TGTGCCTGGAGCACAGGGACAGCCTATGGCTACACCTTC.

The chain uses TRBV28 and TRBJ1-2; a weak D match, TRBD1 (6 bases). V gave up 1 base and J gave up 7 bases, with 10 bases separating them. Germline V gene data show CDR1 as MDHEN and CDR2 as SYDVKM. The CDR3 is made up of 13 amino acids. CDR3 sequence reads: CASSLLGGLGYTF. The CDR3 DNA is TGTGCCAGCAGTTTATTAGGGGGGCTTGGCTACACCTTC.

The chain is built from TRBV5-1 and TRBJ2-1; no clear D gene. The CDR3 extends over 13 amino acids. From germline, CDR1 is SGHRS and CDR2 YFSETQ. Trimming stripped 0 bases from V and 5 bases from J, with 6 bases between. The CDR3 is CASSLAWDNEQFF. CDR3 in DNA: TGCGCCAGCAGCTTGGCTTGGGACAATGAGCAGTTCTTC.

The J gene is TRBJ2-5, the V gene TRBV5-1, with 7 bases fitting TRBD2. V dropped 0 bases and J dropped 4; count of bases not matched to a gene: 12. CDR3 length equals 17 residues. Germline V CDR1 and CDR2: SGHRS, YFSETQ. DNA of the CDR3: TGCGCCAGCAGCTTGGGCCCCAAGGGTGCGGGAGCAGAGACCCAGTACTTC. Protein sequence: CASSLGPKGAGAETQYF.

V and J are TRBV11-3 and TRBJ1-1, with 9 bases identical to TRBD1. This CDR3 region has 14 residues. CDR1 is SGHNT and CDR2 is YENEEA in the germline V gene. V trimming: 5 bases; J trimming: 8 bases; junction bases outside the gene matches: 9. Here the CDR3 reads CASSLQGAGSEAFF. In DNA, the CDR3 is TGTGCCAGCAGCCTACAGGGGGCCGGTTCGGAAGCTTTCTTT.

The chain employs TRBV6-5 and TRBJ2-4; D uncertain. Germline CDR1 MNHEY, CDR2 SVGAGI. The V gene lost 6 bases and the J gene lost 1 base, with 10 bases spanning the gap. This CDR3 spans 14 amino acids. CDR3 sequence: CASRPELAKNIQYF. CDR3 DNA sequence: TGTGCCAGCAGGCCGGAGCTGGCCAAAAACATTCAGTACTTC.

The V gene is TRBV4-1, the J gene TRBJ1-3, with D unresolved. V was cut by 3 bases and J by 0 bases, with 12 bases left in between. Germline CDR1 and CDR2: MGHRA and YSYEKL. The CDR3 length is 16 residues. CDR3 protein: CASSHTWRVSGNTIYF. As DNA, the CDR3 is TGCGCCAGCAGCCACACATGGAGGGTCTCTGGAAACACCATATATTTT.

The chain is built from TRBV2 and TRBJ2-7; D may be TRBD1 (6 bases). The CDR3 contains 13 residues. The V gene's germline CDR1 is SNHLY and CDR2 FYNNEI. The V end lost 3 bases, the J end lost 6 bases, and 12 bases lay between the germline ends. This CDR3 is CASSEEDSAEQYF. CDR3 coding DNA: TGTGCCAGCAGTGAGGAGGACAGTGCCGAGCAGTACTTC.

This chain joins TRBV27 and TRBJ2-6; D assignment may be TRBD1 or TRBD2 (6 bases each). In germline, CDR1 is MNHEY, CDR2 SMNVEV (reference sequence). V dropped 1 base and J dropped 2 bases, with 12 bases sitting between them. The CDR3 runs to 17 residues. The CDR3 nucleotides read TGTGCCAGCAGTTTATTGGGGGCGGGGCCTGGGGCCAACGTCCTGACTTTC. Translated, it gives CASSLLGAGPGANVLTF.